These 23 T cell receptor beta chains came from one sample sequenced in a study of control samples from healthy donors and cancer patients. Sequencing was performed with immunoSEQ multiplex PCR; in TCRdb, only in-frame clones are kept and a portion is missing. The sample holds some 120,000 clones; 93% are singletons and the top ten take about 2.5%. The sequencing input was blood. These receptors were taken from a man aged 25-45 years in good health.

The chain links TRBV5-6 to TRBJ1-4; D is undetermined. Germline lookup yields CDR1 SGHDT and CDR2 YYEEEE. V was clipped by 3 bases and J by 6 bases, with 15 bases between them. This CDR3 region has 15 residues. CDR3 sequence: CASSSGPGSYEKLFF. CDR3 bases: TGTGCCAGCAGCTCCGGACCGGGTTCGTATGAAAAACTGTTTTTT.

V and J are TRBV6-5 and TRBJ1-2; 7 bases are shared with TRBD1. The CDR3 runs 14 residues. Per the germline V gene, CDR1 is MNHEY and CDR2 is SVGAGI. With V trimmed by 6 bases and J by 4 bases, 8 bases remained unmatched. CDR3 region: CASRISGTAYGYTF. In DNA, the CDR3 is TGTGCCAGCAGAATATCCGGGACAGCCTATGGCTACACCTTC.

Written as DNA, the CDR3 is TGTGCCAGCAGCTTAGGGGGGAATGGTTATGGCTACACCTTC. It yields the protein CASSLGGNGYGYTF. This chain links TRBV7-3 with TRBJ1-2; TRBD1 is a possible D gene (5 bases). Germline V CDR1 and CDR2: SGHTA, FQGTGA. This CDR3 region has 14 residues. V was cut by 2 bases and J by 5 bases, with 12 bases left in between.

The chain links TRBV24-1 to TRBJ1-3, with D unclear. V was trimmed by 5 bases and J by 2 bases, leaving 15 bases between them. There are 16 residues in the CDR3. Per germline, CDR1 KGHDR and CDR2 SFDVKD. CDR3 residues: CATSALPSGAGNTIYF. CDR3 in DNA: TGTGCCACCAGTGCTTTACCCTCCGGGGCTGGAAACACCATATATTTT.

V is TRBV6-6 and J is TRBJ1-2, with D perhaps matching TRBD1 (6 bases). The CDR3 totals 13 residues. The V gene's germline CDR1 is MNHNY and CDR2 SVGAGI (reference sequence). The V and J ends lost 7 bases and 4 bases respectively, with 13 bases between them. CDR3 amino acids: CASILDSAYGYTF. The CDR3 region has the DNA TGTGCCAGCATCCTGGACAGTGCCTATGGCTACACCTTC.

This chain uses TRBV24-1 with TRBJ2-5; D may correspond to TRBD1 or TRBD2 (6 bases each). With 12 bases removed from V and 1 base from J, the gap between germline ends came to 17 bases. Per germline, CDR1 KGHDR and CDR2 SFDVKD. The CDR3 has 14 residues. The CDR3 loop reads CAVGRRGTQETQYF. In nucleotides, the CDR3 is TGTGCCGTCGGTAGGAGGGGGACCCAAGAGACCCAGTACTTC.

The chain recombines TRBV3-1 (or the pseudogene TRBV3-2) with TRBJ2-1; the D gene could be TRBD1 or TRBD2 (5 bases each). CDR3 size: 14 residues. CDR1 is LGHDT, CDR2 YNNKEL, per germline (reference sequence). The ends were cut back, 0 bases at V and 9 bases at J, with 12 bases in the middle. The DNA of the CDR3 is TGTGCCAGCAGCCAAGATATACCGGGGCGTGAGCAGTTCTTC. This codes for CASSQDIPGREQFF.

The V gene is TRBV15, the J gene TRBJ1-2; no clear D gene. CDR1 is LNHNV and CDR2 is YYDKDF in the germline V gene (reference sequence). Trimming shortened V by 0 bases and J by 5 bases, and 10 bases separated the two germline ends. This CDR3 contains 14 residues. The CDR3 loop is CATSRDPLDYGYTF. In DNA form, the CDR3 reads TGTGCCACCAGCAGAGATCCATTGGATTATGGCTACACCTTC.

This clone was counted a few times. V usage is TRBV7-2 and J usage is TRBJ2-3, with 9 bases identical to TRBD2. The V segment lost 6 bases and the J segment 4 bases; nucleotides outside the gene matches: 2. Germline CDR1 and CDR2: SGHTA and FQGNSA. The CDR3 is made up of 13 amino acids. In DNA form, the CDR3 reads TGTGCCAGCAGAGGGACTAGCTCAGATACGCAGTATTTT. Amino acids: CASRGTSSDTQYF.

The chain links TRBV29-1 to TRBJ2-1; 8 nucleotides match TRBD1. CDR3 length: 15 residues. From germline, CDR1 is SQVTM and CDR2 ANQGSEA. V shed 4 bases, J shed 2 bases, and the junction held 7 bases outside the gene matches. CDR3 in amino acids: CSVGSKQGAYNEQFF. The DNA of the CDR3 is TGCAGCGTTGGTTCCAAACAGGGGGCCTACAATGAGCAGTTCTTC.

In this sample, this clone turned up a few times. V is TRBV18 and J is TRBJ1-5; the D gene is possibly TRBD1 (5 bases). Trimming removed 5 bases at V and 0 bases at J, with 11 bases between. The germline V gene has CDR1 KGHSH and CDR2 LQKENI. The CDR3 covers 15 residues. The DNA of the CDR3 is TGTGCCAGCTCAGACTCAGGGAATAGCAATCAGCCCCAGCATTTT. This encodes CASSDSGNSNQPQHF.

The chain couples TRBV6-5 to TRBJ1-6, with a weak D call TRBD1 (5 bases). Germline assignment: CDR1 MNHEY and CDR2 SVGAGI. V was pared by 6 bases and J by 10 bases, with 16 bases between. The CDR3 is 14 amino acids. The CDR3 DNA sequence: TGTGCCAGCAGAATCCCCGAAGGGGTGTCACCCCTCCACTTT. Translating gives CASRIPEGVSPLHF.

This chain uses TRBV7-2 with TRBJ1-1; D perhaps matches TRBD1 (6 bases). CDR3 length: 15 residues. Trimming removed 7 bases from V and 2 bases from J, with 17 bases in between. Germline V gene data show CDR1 as SGHTA and CDR2 as FQGNSA. The CDR3 loop is CASIPVRTANTEAFF. In DNA, the CDR3 is TGTGCCAGCATCCCAGTAAGGACAGCCAACACTGAAGCTTTCTTT.

This CDR3 is CASSLGLGLQPQHF. The CDR3 nucleotides are TGTGCCAGCAGCTTAGGCCTGGGGTTGCAGCCCCAGCATTTT. The V and J genes are TRBV13 and TRBJ1-5; no clear D gene. The CDR3 runs 14 residues. V lost 0 bases to trimming and J lost 7 bases, with 10 bases between them. The V gene's germline CDR1 is PRHDT and CDR2 FYEKMQ (reference sequence).

J is TRBJ2-3 and V is TRBV29-1; TRBD2 matches 11 bases. There are 18 residues in the CDR3. Germline V gene lookup returns CDR1 SQVTM and CDR2 ANQGSEA. With 1 base clipped from V and 0 bases from J, the junction kept 9 bases outside the gene matches. CDR3 region: CSVEATSGGDTSTDTQYF. For the CDR3, the DNA is TGCAGCGTTGAAGCCACTAGCGGGGGTGATACTAGCACAGATACGCAGTATTTT.

This chain links TRBV4-1 with TRBJ1-6; D call uncertain. Looked up from germline, CDR1 is MGHRA and CDR2 is YSYEKL. CDR3 length: 15 amino acids. The V end was cut by 3 bases, the J end by 6 bases, with 12 bases between. The CDR3: CASSHSQSSNSPLHF. CDR3 DNA: TGCGCCAGCAGCCACTCGCAGAGTAGTAATTCACCCCTCCACTTT.

The chain is built from TRBV10-3 and TRBJ2-7; 12 bases are a match to TRBD2. CDR1 is ENHRY, CDR2 SYGVKD, per germline. V lost 2 bases to trimming and J lost 4 bases; unmatched junction nucleotides: 6. The CDR3 covers 16 residues. The CDR3 region is CAISETSGGTYYEQYF. As DNA, the CDR3 is TGTGCCATCAGTGAGACTAGCGGGGGGACTTATTACGAGCAGTACTTC.

The genes are TRBV19 and TRBJ2-2; D gene ambiguous. Germline V gene data show CDR1 as LNHDA and CDR2 as SQIVND (reference sequence). The CDR3 spans 13 residues. Trimming removed 7 bases from V and 8 bases from J, with 14 bases in between. This CDR3 is CASNFSPWGELFF. The CDR3 DNA follows: TGTGCCAGTAACTTCTCTCCATGGGGGGAGCTGTTTTTT. The full variable domain, completed using reference TRBV19 and TRBJ2-2, is DGGITQSPKYLFRKEGQNVTLSCEQNLNHDAMYWYRQDPGQGLRLIYYSQIVNDFQKGDIAEGYSVSREKKESFPLTVTSAQKNPTAFYLCASNFSPWGELFFGEGSRLTVL.

The CDR3 here is CASSQRRGLAGLGETQYF. In DNA form, the CDR3 reads TGTGCCAGCAGCCAAAGGAGGGGACTAGCGGGCCTCGGGGAGACCCAGTACTTC. This chain joins TRBV14 and TRBJ2-5; 12 bases fit TRBD2. The germline CDR1 and CDR2 sequences are SGHDN and FVKESK. Germline trimming cut 2 bases from V and 5 bases from J; bases unmatched to any gene: 12. There are 18 residues in the CDR3.

This clone is a singleton in its sample. The J gene is TRBJ2-2, the V gene TRBV10-2, with 8 positions matching TRBD2. Trimming took 7 bases from V and 0 from J; bases not matched to a gene: 7. The V gene's germline CDR1 is WSHSY and CDR2 SAAADI. This CDR3 comprises 16 residues. CDR3 DNA sequence: TGCGCCAGCAAAGAGACTAGCGTATCGAACACCGGGGAGCTGTTTTTT. Amino acid sequence: CASKETSVSNTGELFF.

The chain employs TRBV3-1 (or the pseudogene TRBV3-2) and TRBJ1-1, with D possibly being TRBD1 (6 bases). Deletions cut 3 bases from V and 9 bases from J, with 17 bases between. The germline V gene has CDR1 LGHDT and CDR2 YNNKEL (reference sequence). The CDR3 sequence is 14 residues long. CDR3 region: CASSHGTQANKAFF. CDR3 sequence (DNA): TGTGCCAGCAGCCATGGGACACAGGCGAATAAAGCTTTCTTT.

The gene calls are TRBV15 and TRBJ2-1; unclear D gene. Trimming stripped 5 bases from V and 6 bases from J, with 14 bases between. Germline V gene data show CDR1 as LNHNV and CDR2 as YYDKDF (reference sequence). The CDR3 length is 14 residues. CDR3 DNA sequence: TGTGCCACCAGCGGCCGATACGGCCGCAATGAGCAGTTCTTC. Amino acid sequence: CATSGRYGRNEQFF.

This chain connects TRBV30 to TRBJ2-1; 11 nucleotides match TRBD2. Trimming at V came to 0 bases and at J to 3 bases, leaving 7 bases not matched to a gene. The CDR3 runs to 17 residues. Germline values: CDR1 GTSNPN, CDR2 SVGIG (reference sequence). The CDR3 spells CAWSVQRTSGYYNEQFF. The CDR3 DNA follows: TGTGCCTGGAGTGTACAGAGGACTAGCGGGTACTACAATGAGCAGTTCTTC.